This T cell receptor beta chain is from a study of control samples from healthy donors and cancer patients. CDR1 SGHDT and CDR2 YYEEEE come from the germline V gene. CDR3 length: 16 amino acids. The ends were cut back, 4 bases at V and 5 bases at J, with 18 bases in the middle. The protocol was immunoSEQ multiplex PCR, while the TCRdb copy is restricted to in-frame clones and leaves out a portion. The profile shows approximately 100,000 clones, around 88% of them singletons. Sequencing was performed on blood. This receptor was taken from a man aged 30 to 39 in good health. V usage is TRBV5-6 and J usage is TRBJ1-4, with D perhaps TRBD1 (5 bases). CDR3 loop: CASSTGTGTMNEKLFF. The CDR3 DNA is TGTGCCAGCAGCACCGGGACGGGGACTATGAATGAAAAACTGTTTTTT. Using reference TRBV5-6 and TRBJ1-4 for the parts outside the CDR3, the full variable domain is DAGVTQSPTHLIKTRGQQVTLRCSPKSGHDTVSWYQQALGQGPQFIFQYYEEEERQRGNFPDRFSGHQFPNYSSELNVNALLLGDSALYLCASSTGTGTMNEKLFFGSGTQLSVL.